A single sample is the source of the 21 T cell receptor beta chains below, sequenced in a study of somatic mutations in cytotoxic T cells in rheumatoid arthritis. Generated by immunoSEQ multiplex PCR, the TCRdb table keeps only in-frame clones and is missing some. The table includes 6,000 to 8,000 clones, around 75% detected once. The sample comprised CD8+ T cells sorted from blood. The receptors come from a woman aged 55-69 years in good health.

This chain connects TRBV28 to TRBJ1-1; D is uncertain. Between the trimmed V and J ends, which lost 6 bases and 4 bases, there was a span of 15 bases. The CDR3 runs to 14 residues. Germline V gives CDR1 MDHEN, CDR2 SYDVKM. The CDR3 is CASRPPRDSTEAFF. Written as DNA, the CDR3 is TGTGCCAGCAGGCCTCCGAGGGATAGCACTGAAGCTTTCTTT.

This sequence joins TRBV30 and TRBJ1-4; no firm D call. Trimming pared 2 bases from V and 4 bases from J, leaving 8 bases between. From germline, CDR1 is GTSNPN and CDR2 SVGIG (reference sequence). This CDR3 has 13 residues. The CDR3 DNA sequence: TGTGCCTGGAGTACCGAGTTTAATGAAAAACTGTTTTTT. Its translation is CAWSTEFNEKLFF.

This clone has a single count. The V gene is TRBV4-2, the J gene TRBJ1-2; D possibly corresponds to TRBD1 (6 bases). Germline CDR1 and CDR2: LGHNA and YNFKEQ. V lost 4 bases and J 8 bases, leaving 17 bases between the germline ends. There are 14 residues in the CDR3. DNA of the CDR3: TGTGCCAGCAGCCCCATGGACAGATCTATGGGCTACACCTTC. It translates to CASSPMDRSMGYTF.

This clone was observed a handful of times. V is TRBV9 and J is TRBJ2-3, with 7 nucleotides matching TRBD1. The CDR3 sequence is 15 residues long. V lost 3 bases and J lost 2; bases outside the gene matches: 6. Germline V CDR1 and CDR2: SGDLS, YYNGEE. The CDR3 DNA follows: TGTGCCAGCAGCGAAACGGGACAGATCACAGATACGCAGTATTTT. Protein sequence: CASSETGQITDTQYF.

The rearrangement uses TRBV30 and TRBJ1-4; 7 bases align to TRBD1. This CDR3 is built from 13 residues. The ends lost 4 bases at V and 8 bases at J; junction bases unmatched: 7. Germline V gene data show CDR1 as GTSNPN and CDR2 as SVGIG (reference sequence). CDR3 in DNA: TGTGCCTGGAAAGAAAGGGGGCAAGAAAAACTGTTTTTT. Translated, it gives CAWKERGQEKLFF.

The J gene is TRBJ1-2, the V gene TRBV4-2; D unresolved. The V and J ends lost 1 base and 4 bases respectively, with 16 bases between them. Germline V gene sequence: CDR1 LGHNA, CDR2 YNFKEQ. CDR3 length equals 16 residues. In DNA form, the CDR3 reads TGTGCCAGCAGCCAAGGGCCGGAGTTGTCGGGCTATGGCTACACCTTC. Its protein product is CASSQGPELSGYGYTF.

The chain employs TRBV7-9 and TRBJ1-4; 8 bases are a match to TRBD1. Germline trimming cut 5 bases from V and 8 bases from J; bases unmatched to any gene: 7. The CDR3 has 14 amino acids. Germline V gives CDR1 SEHNR, CDR2 FQNEAQ (reference sequence). CDR3 sequence (DNA): TGTGCCAGCAGCCTGGACAGGGCCCGGGAAAAACTGTTTTTT. Translating gives CASSLDRAREKLFF.

This clone appeared once. The chain carries TRBV27 and TRBJ2-3; D is perhaps TRBD1 (6 bases). The CDR3 sequence is 14 residues long. The germline gives CDR1 MNHEY, CDR2 SMNVEV (reference sequence). V was cut by 3 bases and J by 3 bases, with 10 bases left in between. Here the CDR3 DNA reads TGTGCCAGCAGTTTCGCCAGGGGAACAGATACGCAGTATTTT. Its translation is CASSFARGTDTQYF.

This clone has only a few counts. This chain joins TRBV29-1 and TRBJ1-2; TRBD1 matches at 7 bases. Trimming removed 7 bases from V and 0 bases from J; junction bases left unmatched: 5. This CDR3 is built from 13 residues. The germline gives CDR1 SQVTM, CDR2 ANQGSEA. The CDR3 loop is CSAQQGSNYGYTF. CDR3 nucleotides: TGCAGCGCTCAACAGGGGTCTAACTATGGCTACACCTTC.

This chain links TRBV28 with TRBJ2-2, with D possibly being TRBD1 (6 bases). CDR1 MDHEN and CDR2 SYDVKM come from the germline V gene. This CDR3 comprises 15 residues. Trimming removed 5 bases at V and 4 bases at J, with 14 bases between. CDR3 sequence (DNA): TGTGCCAGCAGTCGAACAGGGTGGGTCACCGGGGAGCTGTTTTTT. It codes for CASSRTGWVTGELFF. The full variable domain, completed using reference TRBV28 and TRBJ2-2, is DVKVTQSSRYLVKRTGEKVFLECVQDMDHENMFWYRQDPGLGLRLIYFSYDVKMKEKGDIPEGYSVSREKKERFSLILESASTNQTSMYLCASSRTGWVTGELFFGEGSRLTVL.

V and J are TRBV6-5 and TRBJ2-7, with no clear D. This CDR3 has 12 residues. CDR1 and CDR2 (germline): MNHEY, SVGAGI. The ends were cut back, 5 bases at V and 4 bases at J, with 9 bases in the middle. CDR3 in DNA: TGTGCCAGCAGTCACGCGGATTACGAGCAGTACTTC. Translated: CASSHADYEQYF.

The genes are TRBV2 and TRBJ1-5; a possible D gene is TRBD1 (5 bases). V shed 1 base and J shed 4 bases, with 8 bases lying between them. CDR3 size: 14 residues. Per germline, CDR1 SNHLY and CDR2 FYNNEI. CDR3 amino acids: CASSEVSGNQPQHF. The CDR3 nucleotides are TGTGCCAGCAGTGAAGTATCAGGGAATCAGCCCCAGCATTTT.

The chain joins TRBV19 to TRBJ2-6; D is uncertain. This CDR3 is built from 15 residues. V gave up 1 base and J gave up 0 bases, with 4 bases separating them. Germline V lookup: CDR1 LNHDA, CDR2 SQIVND (reference sequence). The CDR3 DNA reads as TGTGCCAGTAGTATAGGGGCCTCTGGGGCCAACGTCCTGACTTTC. It is translated as CASSIGASGANVLTF.

V usage is TRBV6-8 and J usage is TRBJ1-6, with 9 bases matching TRBD1. Germline CDR1 MNHGY, CDR2 SAAAGT. The CDR3 consists of 15 residues. After removal of 8 bases from V and 7 bases from J, the junction contained 9 bases not matched to a gene. The DNA of the CDR3 is TGTGCCAGCGGATTACAGGGGGCACCAAATTCACCCCTCCACTTT. Residues: CASGLQGAPNSPLHF.

V is TRBV21-1 and J is TRBJ2-1; the table's TRBD1 call for D was not verified on the DNA. TRBV21-1 is a pseudogene segment. The CDR3 extends over 17 amino acids. The CDR3 spells CASSPRISFIAYNEQFF. Written as DNA, the CDR3 is TGTGCCAGCAGCCCCAGGATTAGTTTCATTGCCTACAATGAGCAGTTCTTC.

The chain recombines TRBV7-6 with TRBJ1-5; 9 nucleotides line up with TRBD1. This CDR3 comprises 16 residues. Trimming at V came to 6 bases and at J to 4 bases, leaving 10 bases not matched to a gene. CDR1 SGHVS and CDR2 FNYEAQ come from the germline V gene. CDR3 residues: CASSPGQGTTNQPQHF. In DNA, the CDR3 is TGTGCCAGCAGTCCGGGACAGGGTACTACTAATCAGCCCCAGCATTTT.

The chain uses TRBV7-9 and TRBJ2-7; 10 bases are a match to TRBD1. CDR3 length: 13 amino acids. V lost 5 bases, J lost 9 bases, and 7 bases stayed unmatched. CDR1 and CDR2 (germline): SEHNR, FQNEAQ (reference sequence). CDR3 DNA: TGTGCCAGCAGCCCAGGACAGGGGGTGGGGCAGTACTTC. Protein sequence: CASSPGQGVGQYF.

V is TRBV28 and J is TRBJ2-1; perhaps TRBD2 as D (5 bases). This CDR3 spans 15 amino acids. Trimming cost V 3 bases and J 8 bases, with 17 bases left between them. Germline V lookup: CDR1 MDHEN, CDR2 SYDVKM. The CDR3 sequence: CASSFQDSSGDEQFF. The CDR3 DNA sequence: TGTGCCAGCAGTTTTCAGGACTCCTCTGGTGATGAGCAGTTCTTC.

V and J are TRBV7-3 and TRBJ2-1, with a weak D call TRBD2 (6 bases). Trimming stripped 5 bases from V and 6 bases from J, with 23 bases between. The germline CDR1 and CDR2 sequences are SGHTA and FQGTGA. The CDR3 covers 17 residues. The CDR3 DNA reads TGTGCCAGCAGCCCCACCGGTCGGACGGGGGACTTCAATGAGCAGTTCTTC. It codes for CASSPTGRTGDFNEQFF.

The rearrangement uses TRBV6-1 and TRBJ1-3; maybe TRBD1 (5 bases). The CDR3 totals 16 residues. Germline CDR1 is MNHNS and CDR2 is SASEGT. The V and J ends lost 2 bases and 0 bases respectively, with 11 bases between them. The CDR3 loop reads CASSETGWTSGNTIYF. Written as DNA, the CDR3 is TGTGCCAGCAGTGAAACAGGTTGGACCTCTGGAAACACCATATATTTT.

The rearrangement uses TRBV6-6 and TRBJ2-5; TRBD1 might be the D (7 bases). V shed 0 bases and J shed 3 bases, with 11 bases lying between them. The CDR3 is 15 amino acids. Germline CDR1 reads MNHNY; CDR2 reads SVGAGI (reference sequence). The CDR3 bases are TGTGCCAGCAGTTACTCCGCCAGGGGGGAAGAGACCCAGTACTTC. It encodes CASSYSARGEETQYF.